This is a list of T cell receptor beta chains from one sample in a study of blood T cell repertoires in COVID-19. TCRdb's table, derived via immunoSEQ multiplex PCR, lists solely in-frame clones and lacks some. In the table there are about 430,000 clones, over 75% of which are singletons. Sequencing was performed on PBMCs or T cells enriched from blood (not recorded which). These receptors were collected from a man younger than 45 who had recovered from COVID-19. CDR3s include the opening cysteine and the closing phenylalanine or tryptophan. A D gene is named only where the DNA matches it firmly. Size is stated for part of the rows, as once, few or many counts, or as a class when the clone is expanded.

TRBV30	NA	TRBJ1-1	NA	TGTGCCTGGGACAGGTTGAACACTGAAGCTTTCTTT	CAWDRLNTEAFF
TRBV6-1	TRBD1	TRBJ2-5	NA	TGTGCCAGCAGTGAAACGGGACAGGGGTTGGGAGAGACCCAGTACTTC	CASSETGQGLGETQYF
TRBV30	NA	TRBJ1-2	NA	TGTGCCTGGAGCAGGGGCAGCCAAAACTATGGCTACACCTTC	CAWSRGSQNYGYTF
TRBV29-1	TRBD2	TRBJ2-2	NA	TGCAGCGTTGCGGGACTAGCGGCCGGGGAGCTGTTTTTT	CSVAGLAAGELFF
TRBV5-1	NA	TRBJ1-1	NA	TGCGCCAGCAGCTACGACAGGACTGAAGCTTTCTTT	CASSYDRTEAFF
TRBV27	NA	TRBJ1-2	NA	TGTGCCAGCAGTTCGGTTGGCTATGGCTACACCTTC	CASSSVGYGYTF
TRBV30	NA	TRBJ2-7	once	TGTGCCTGGAGTGCCGGGATGCGAGGACACGAGCAGTACTTC	CAWSAGMRGHEQYF
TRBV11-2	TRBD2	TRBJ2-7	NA	TGTGCCAGCAGCGATTGGACTAGCGGGTTGAGGGAGCAGTACTTC	CASSDWTSGLREQYF
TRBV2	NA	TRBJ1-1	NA	TGTGCCAGCAGTGATGCGAGGAACACTGAAGCTTTCTTT	CASSDARNTEAFF
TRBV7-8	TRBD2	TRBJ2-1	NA	TGTGCCAGCAGCCGACCCAGACTAGCGGGAGGGTACAATGAGCAGTTCTTC	CASSRPRLAGGYNEQFF
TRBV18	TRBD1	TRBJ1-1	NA	TGTGCCAGCTCACCTACAGACAGGGGTTGGACTGAAGCTTTCTTT	CASSPTDRGWTEAFF
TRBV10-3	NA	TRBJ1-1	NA	TGTGCCATCAGCCCAGGGGTGAACACTGAAGCTTTCTTT	CAISPGVNTEAFF